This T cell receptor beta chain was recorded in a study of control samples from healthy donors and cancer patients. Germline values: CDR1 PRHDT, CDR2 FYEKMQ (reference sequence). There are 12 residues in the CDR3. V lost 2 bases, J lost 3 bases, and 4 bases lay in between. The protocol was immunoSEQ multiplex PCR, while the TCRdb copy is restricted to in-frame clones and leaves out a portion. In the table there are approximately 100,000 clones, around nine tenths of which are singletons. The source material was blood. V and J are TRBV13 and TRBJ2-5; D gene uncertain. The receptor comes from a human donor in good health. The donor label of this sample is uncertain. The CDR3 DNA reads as TGTGCCAGCAGCTTACTGGAAGAGACCCAGTACTTC. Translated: CASSLLEETQYF.